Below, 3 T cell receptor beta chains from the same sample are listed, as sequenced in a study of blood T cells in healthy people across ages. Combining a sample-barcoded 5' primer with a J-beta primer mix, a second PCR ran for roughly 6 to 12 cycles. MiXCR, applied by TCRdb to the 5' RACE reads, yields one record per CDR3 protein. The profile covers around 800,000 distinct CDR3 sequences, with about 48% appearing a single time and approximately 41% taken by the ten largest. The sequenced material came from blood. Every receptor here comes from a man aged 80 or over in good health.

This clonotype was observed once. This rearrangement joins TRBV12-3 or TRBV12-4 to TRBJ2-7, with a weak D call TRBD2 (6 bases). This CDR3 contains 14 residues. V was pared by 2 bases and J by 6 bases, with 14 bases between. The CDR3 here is CASSLSAGSCEQYF. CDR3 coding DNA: TGTGCCAGCAGTTTAAGTGCGGGAAGCTGCGAGCAGTACTTC.

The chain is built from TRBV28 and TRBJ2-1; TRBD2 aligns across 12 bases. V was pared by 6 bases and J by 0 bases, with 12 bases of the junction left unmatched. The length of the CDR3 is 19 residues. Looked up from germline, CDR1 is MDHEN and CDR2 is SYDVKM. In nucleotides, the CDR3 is TGTGCCAGCAGCCCTCCGGGACTAGCGGGCTTAGGCTCCTACAATGAGCAGTTCTTC. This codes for CASSPPGLAGLGSYNEQFF.

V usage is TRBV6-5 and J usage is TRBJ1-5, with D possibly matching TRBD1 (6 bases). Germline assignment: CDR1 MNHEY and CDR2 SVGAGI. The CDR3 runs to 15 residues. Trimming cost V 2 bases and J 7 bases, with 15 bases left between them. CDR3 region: CASSYGRGARQPQHF. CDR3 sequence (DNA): TGTGCCAGCAGTTACGGTCGGGGGGCCAGGCAGCCCCAGCATTTT.